A single T cell receptor beta chain is shown here with its context. No antigen is known for it. One base away lies a much larger clone, so this may be a sequencing read error. Donors were 30 to 45 systemically healthy Caucasian individuals from Russia aged roughly 6 to 90 years. Around 10 milliliters of peripheral blood were collected from each donor into EDTA-treated Vacutainer tubes. Ficoll-Paque density-gradient centrifugation was used to isolate PBMCs, with at least 6.5 million obtained per sample. Total RNA, at least 5.5 micrograms per sample, was extracted from PBMCs with Trizol reagent. For every donor, flow cytometry on a PBMC aliquot measured the percentage of naive CD45RAhigh/CD27high T cells. The data originate from a study of blood T cells in healthy people across ages (dated by TCRdb to 2013 to 2016). For the study in its entirety: Template switching captured roughly one uniquely barcoded TCR beta cDNA molecule per two T cells in model experiments. Using deep sequencing normalized with unique cDNA molecular identifiers, the study measured how TCR beta repertoire diversity changes with age. Four age groups were formed from the donors: young (average approximately 16 years), middle-aged (approximately 39), aged (about 68) and long-lived (about 75). The study analyzed two additional independent replicas of 1 million unique cDNA reads from the same blood draw for two donors, one aged 18 to 29 and one aged 80 or older. To avoid experimental bias, donors of different ages were spread randomly across the sequencing lanes.

The library was obtained by 5' RACE. The sequencer was an Illumina HiSeq 2500. A second PCR of about 6 to 11 cycles was performed with a sample-barcoded 5' primer and a J-beta primer mix. Each TCR beta cDNA molecule received a unique molecular identifier from a template-switch 5' adaptor carrying 12 random nucleotides. At least 3 million CDR3-containing paired-end reads were obtained from each sample. First-strand cDNA synthesis was performed from all RNA using the Mint cDNA synthesis kit, with priming by a TRBC-specific oligonucleotide. All cDNA was treated with uracil-DNA glycosylase and then went through a first 18-cycle PCR with the universal primers M1SS and BC2_uni_R. Under the source paper's analysis protocol: For normalization, 1 million high-quality reads, each with a distinct molecular identifier, were randomly selected from each sample. Reads sharing molecular identifiers were discarded rather than binned into consensus sequences. MiTCR, set to a Q25 quality threshold and the strictest error-elimination algorithm, was used for CDR3 identification, clonotype clustering and error correction. A nonparametric unseen species model with Euler transformation was used to estimate a lower bound on total TCR beta diversity. The public sequencing data were trimmed at Q25 with fastp and processed into clonotypes with MiXCR by TCRdb, which kept only in-frame beta chains. All rows with the same CDR3 protein become a single entry with the most common DNA and genes. These V and J calls originate from TCRdb's pipeline instead of the authors' own analysis. For this sample the table gives roughly 1.7 million distinct CDR3 sequences, of which roughly 30% were detected only once. Of the sample, approximately 10% falls within the top ten clones.

Study-wide conclusions, independent of this receptor: Conclusive comparison of naive and antigen-experienced compartments was prevented by the profiling of bulk unsorted PBMCs. Because donor CMV infection status was unknown, age-related changes in expanded clonotypes were potentially confounded. Estimates of total diversity from one million sequenced T cells were regarded as lower bounds and underestimates. Compared with the aged group, the long-lived group had more naive CD4+ T cells, fewer expanded clones and increased TCR diversity, a pattern suggesting age selection. There was a strong correlation between observed TCR beta diversity and the percentage of naive T cells measured by flow cytometry. Observed TCR beta diversity per million T cells fell roughly linearly with age, and a significant reduction was already apparent by age about 43.

The CDR3 measures 16 amino acids from cysteine to phenylalanine. The only DNA kept is the CDR3, 48 bases in frame from the first base. From V the trimming removes 5 bases and from J it removes 4 bases, while the gene matches leave 11 bases of the junction unaccounted for. CDR1 is given as MNHEY and CDR2 as SMNVEV, both from the germline V gene (reference sequence). The origin of this receptor is a woman aged 25 to 39 in good health. Input material: blood. Here the chain combines TRBV27 and TRBJ2-3; the junction holds 8 bases that match TRBD2. The CDR3 in this case is CASSLQPGLVADTQYF. The DNA sequence is TGTGCCAGCAGTCTCCAGCCGGGACTAGTCGCAGATACGCAGTATTTT.